This T cell receptor beta chain was captured by sequencing in a study of blood T cell repertoires in COVID-19. Across the whole study: Acute and convalescent COVID-19 specimens originated in the United States, Italy and Spain. T cells, B-cell-depleted T cells, or PBMCs supplied cDNA or gDNA.

Only one count was recorded for this clone. Study processing details: It was from reference gene primer amplification that nucleated cell counts were estimated. Assay: immunoSEQ multiplex PCR; the TCRdb copy retains only in-frame clones and omits some. That table is the source of V, J and clone size, and D and trimming were worked out from the DNA. The table lists 60,000 or so clones, 70% to 85% of them singletons, with around 3.5% in the top ten. The TCR was taken from a man between 60 and 75 years old with acute or convalescent COVID-19. The source material was peripheral blood.

In DNA, the CDR3 is TGTGCCAGCAGCCAAGGGACAGGGGGCACAGATACGCAGTATTTT. This codes for CASSQGTGGTDTQYF. The chain couples TRBV11-2 to TRBJ2-3; the match to TRBD1 covers 10 bases. The CDR3 runs to 15 residues. V gave up 5 bases and J gave up 1 base; unmatched junction bases: 3. Germline V gene lookup returns CDR1 SGHAT and CDR2 FQNNGV.